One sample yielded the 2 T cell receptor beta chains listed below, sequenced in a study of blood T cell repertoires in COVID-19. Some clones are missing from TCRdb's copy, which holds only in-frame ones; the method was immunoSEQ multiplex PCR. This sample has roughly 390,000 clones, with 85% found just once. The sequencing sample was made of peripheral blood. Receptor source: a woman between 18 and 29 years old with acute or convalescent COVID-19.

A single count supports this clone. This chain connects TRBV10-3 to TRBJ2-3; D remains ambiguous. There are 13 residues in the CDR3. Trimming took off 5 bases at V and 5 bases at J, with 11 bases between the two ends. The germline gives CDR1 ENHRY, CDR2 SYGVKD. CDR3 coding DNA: TGTGCCATCAGTTTCAAAGCAGGAGATACGCAGTATTTT. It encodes CAISFKAGDTQYF.

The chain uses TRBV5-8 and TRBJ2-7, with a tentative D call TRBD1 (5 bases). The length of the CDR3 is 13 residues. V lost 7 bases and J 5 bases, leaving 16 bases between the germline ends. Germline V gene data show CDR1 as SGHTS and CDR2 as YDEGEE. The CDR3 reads CASANVGAHEQYF. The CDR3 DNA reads TGTGCCAGCGCAAACGTAGGGGCCCACGAGCAGTACTTC.